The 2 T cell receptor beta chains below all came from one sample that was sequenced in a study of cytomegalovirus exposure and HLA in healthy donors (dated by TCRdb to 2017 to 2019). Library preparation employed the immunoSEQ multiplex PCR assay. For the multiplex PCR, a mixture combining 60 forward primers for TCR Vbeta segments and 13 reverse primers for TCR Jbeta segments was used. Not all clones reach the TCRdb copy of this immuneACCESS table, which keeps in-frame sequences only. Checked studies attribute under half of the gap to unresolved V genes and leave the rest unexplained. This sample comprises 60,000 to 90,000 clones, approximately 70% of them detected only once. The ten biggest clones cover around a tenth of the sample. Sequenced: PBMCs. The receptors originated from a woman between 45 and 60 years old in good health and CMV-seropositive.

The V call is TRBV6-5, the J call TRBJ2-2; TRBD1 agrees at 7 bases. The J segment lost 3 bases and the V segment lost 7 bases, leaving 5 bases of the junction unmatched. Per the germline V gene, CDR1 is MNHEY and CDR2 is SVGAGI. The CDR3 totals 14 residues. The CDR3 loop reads CASILDRDTGELFF. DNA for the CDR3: TGTGCCAGCATCCTAGACAGGGACACCGGGGAGCTGTTTTTT.

DNA of the CDR3: TGTGCCAGTAGTAACAGTTTCAGTCTCCCCAGCAATCAGCCCCAGCATTTT. This sequence encodes CASSNSFSLPSNQPQHF. The chain links TRBV19 to TRBJ1-5; no definite D call. V lost 4 bases and J 1 base, leaving 17 bases between the germline ends. From germline, CDR1 is LNHDA and CDR2 SQIVND (reference sequence). The CDR3 runs 17 residues.